The clone carrying this T cell receptor beta chain was seen more than once but under ten times. Its antigen is still unknown. TCR alpha and TCR beta cDNA libraries carrying sample barcodes and UMIs came from 5'RACE with constant-segment primers. TCRdb analysed the 5' RACE reads with MiXCR anew, one entry per CDR3 protein. This repertoire shows 400,000 to 550,000 distinct CDR3 sequences, approximately 23% found once; its top ten account for about an eighth. The data stem from a study of T-cell memory formation after mild COVID-19. Study-level findings and limits: The study detected some responding clones in pre-infection memory, suggesting cross-reactive memory joined. Second-wave clones reaching peak frequency on day 37 lacked confirmed SARS-CoV-2 specificity.

The germline V gene has CDR1 DFQATT and CDR2 SNEGSKA (reference sequence). Trimming left V 3 bases short and J 6 bases short, with 10 bases between. The CDR3 spans 12 residues. The V and J genes are TRBV20-1 and TRBJ2-3; D not resolved. The source is an adult woman who had mild COVID-19 (a few samples of this study predate the infection). Cell type and time point are not known. The sequenced sample consisted of PBMCs or a T cell subset sorted from them (not recorded which). The DNA for the CDR3 is TGCAGTGCTAGTTATGGAGCGGATACGCAGTATTTT. Translated: CSASYGADTQYF.